This note documents a single TCR beta chain sequence. This sample was taken from a study of blood T cell repertoires in COVID-19. For the study at large: PBMCs, B-cell-depleted T cells, or T cells provided the cDNA or gDNA that made up the material.

V dropped 2 bases and J dropped 2; count of bases not matched to a gene: 8. Looked up from germline, CDR1 is MNHNY and CDR2 is SVGAGI (reference sequence). The CDR3 has 16 amino acids. Libraries were prepared by immunoSEQ multiplex PCR; TCRdb keeps only in-frame clonotypes and omits some of them. The top ten clones hold 13% to 15% of a sample with under 200,000 clones, roughly 83% of them seen once. Sequencing was carried out using peripheral blood. The receptor comes from a man younger than 35 with active or convalescent COVID-19. The chain is built from TRBV6-6 and TRBJ1-2; 7 bases fit TRBD1. CDR3 in DNA: TGTGCCAGCAGTTACGGGAACAGGGGTAGCAACTATGGCTACACCTTC. Translation gives CASSYGNRGSNYGYTF.